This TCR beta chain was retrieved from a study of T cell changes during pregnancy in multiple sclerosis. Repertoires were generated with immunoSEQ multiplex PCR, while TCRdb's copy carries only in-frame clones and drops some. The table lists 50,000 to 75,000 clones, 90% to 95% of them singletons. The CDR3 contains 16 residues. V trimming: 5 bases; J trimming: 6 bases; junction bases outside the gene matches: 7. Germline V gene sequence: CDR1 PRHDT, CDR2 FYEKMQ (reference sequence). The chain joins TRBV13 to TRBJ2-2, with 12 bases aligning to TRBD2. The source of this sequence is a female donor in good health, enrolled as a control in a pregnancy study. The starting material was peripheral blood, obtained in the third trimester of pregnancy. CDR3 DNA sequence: TGTGCCAGCAGCCTGACTAGCGGGAGAGAGGCCGGGGAGCTGTTTTTT. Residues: CASSLTSGREAGELFF.